This T cell receptor (beta chain) is drawn from a study of blood T cells in healthy people across ages. After removal of 4 bases from V and 5 bases from J, the junction contained 5 bases not matched to a gene. CDR3 length: 17 residues. Primers used in a second PCR of about 6 to 11 cycles were a sample-barcoded 5' primer and a J-beta primer mix. TCRdb redid the calling of the 5' RACE reads with MiXCR, one entry per CDR3 protein. The sample contains around 1,500,000 distinct CDR3 sequences, approximately 38% of which appear only once. This receptor was identified in a woman under 30 in good health. This chain links TRBV12-3 or TRBV12-4 with TRBJ2-1; 16 nucleotides align to TRBD2. Sequencing input: blood. CDR3 loop: CASSSGTSGRAHNEQFF. In DNA, the CDR3 is TGTGCCAGCAGTTCCGGGACTAGCGGGAGGGCCCACAATGAGCAGTTCTTC.